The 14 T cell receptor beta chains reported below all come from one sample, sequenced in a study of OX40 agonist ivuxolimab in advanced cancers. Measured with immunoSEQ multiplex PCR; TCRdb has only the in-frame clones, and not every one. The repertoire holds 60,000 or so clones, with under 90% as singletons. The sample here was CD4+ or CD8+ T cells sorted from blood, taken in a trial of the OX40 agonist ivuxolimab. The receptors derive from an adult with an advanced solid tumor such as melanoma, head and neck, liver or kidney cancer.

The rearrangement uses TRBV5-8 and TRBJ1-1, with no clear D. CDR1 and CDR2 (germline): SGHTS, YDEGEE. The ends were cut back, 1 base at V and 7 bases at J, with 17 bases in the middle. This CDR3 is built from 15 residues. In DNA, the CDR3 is TGTGCCAGCAGCTTGAATGGTCGCTCAGGCTATGAAGCTTTCTTT. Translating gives CASSLNGRSGYEAFF. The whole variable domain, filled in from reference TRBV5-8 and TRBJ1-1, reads EAGVTQSPTHLIKTRGQQATLRCSPISGHTSVYWYQQALGLGLQFLLWYDEGEERNRGNFPPRFSGRQFPNYSSELNVNALELEDSALYLCASSLNGRSGYEAFFGQGTRLTVV.

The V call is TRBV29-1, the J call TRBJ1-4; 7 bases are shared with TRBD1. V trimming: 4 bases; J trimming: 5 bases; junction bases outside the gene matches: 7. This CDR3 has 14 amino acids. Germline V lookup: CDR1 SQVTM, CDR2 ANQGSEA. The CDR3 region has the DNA TGCAGCGTTGGCGCAGGGGGACAAAATGAAAAACTGTTTTTT. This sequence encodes CSVGAGGQNEKLFF.

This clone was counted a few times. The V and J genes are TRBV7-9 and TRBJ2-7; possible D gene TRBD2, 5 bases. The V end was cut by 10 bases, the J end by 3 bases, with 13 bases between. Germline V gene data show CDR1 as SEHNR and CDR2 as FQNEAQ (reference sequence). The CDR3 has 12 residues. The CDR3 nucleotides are TGTGCCACCGGACTTTCGATCTACGAGCAGTACTTC. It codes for CATGLSIYEQYF.

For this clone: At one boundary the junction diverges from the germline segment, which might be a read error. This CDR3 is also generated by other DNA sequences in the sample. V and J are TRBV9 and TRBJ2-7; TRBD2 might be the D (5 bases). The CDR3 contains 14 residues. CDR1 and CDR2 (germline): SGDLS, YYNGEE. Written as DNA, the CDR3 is TGTGCCAGCAGCGTGTGGGCTAGCAGCTACGAGCAGTACTTT. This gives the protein CASSVWASSYEQYF.

CDR3 amino acids: CASSLRTGRTEAFF. As DNA, the CDR3 is TGTGCCAGCAGTTTACGGACAGGGCGGACTGAAGCTTTCTTT. The chain has TRBV28 and TRBJ1-1; 8 nucleotides agree with TRBD1. The V segment lost 2 bases and the J segment 5 bases; nucleotides outside the gene matches: 4. This CDR3 region has 14 residues. CDR1 MDHEN and CDR2 SYDVKM come from the germline V gene.

CDR3 in DNA: TGCGCCAGCAGCTTAGGGTTTGCCAAAAACATTCAGTACTTC. Translated: CASSLGFAKNIQYF. The chain joins TRBV5-1 to TRBJ2-4; no clear D. Germline V lookup: CDR1 SGHRS, CDR2 YFSETQ. This CDR3 is 14 amino acids long. V lost 2 bases and J 1 base, leaving 7 bases between the germline ends.

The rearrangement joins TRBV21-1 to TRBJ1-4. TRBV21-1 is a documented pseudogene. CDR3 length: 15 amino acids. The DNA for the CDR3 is TGTGCCAGCAGCAAAGCGCAATTTCTCAATGAAAAACTGTTTTTT. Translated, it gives CASSKAQFLNEKLFF.

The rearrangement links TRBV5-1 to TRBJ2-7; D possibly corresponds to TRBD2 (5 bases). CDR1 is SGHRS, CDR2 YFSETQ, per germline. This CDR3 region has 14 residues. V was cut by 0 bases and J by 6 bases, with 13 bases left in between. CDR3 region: CASSLGGRRGEQYF. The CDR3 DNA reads TGCGCCAGCAGCTTGGGAGGTCGCCGGGGCGAGCAGTACTTC.

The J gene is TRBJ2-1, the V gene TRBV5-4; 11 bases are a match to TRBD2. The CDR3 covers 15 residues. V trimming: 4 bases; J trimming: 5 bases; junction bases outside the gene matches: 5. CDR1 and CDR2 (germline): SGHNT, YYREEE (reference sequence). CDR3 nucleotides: TGTGCCAGCAGCCCGGGACTAGCGGCTAACAATGAGCAGTTCTTC. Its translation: CASSPGLAANNEQFF.

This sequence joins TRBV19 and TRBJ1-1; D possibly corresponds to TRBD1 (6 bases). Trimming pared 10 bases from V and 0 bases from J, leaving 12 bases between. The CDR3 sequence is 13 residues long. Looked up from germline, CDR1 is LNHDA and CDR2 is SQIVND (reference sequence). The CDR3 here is CATQQGLNTEAFF. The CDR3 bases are TGTGCCACGCAACAGGGTTTGAACACTGAAGCTTTCTTT.

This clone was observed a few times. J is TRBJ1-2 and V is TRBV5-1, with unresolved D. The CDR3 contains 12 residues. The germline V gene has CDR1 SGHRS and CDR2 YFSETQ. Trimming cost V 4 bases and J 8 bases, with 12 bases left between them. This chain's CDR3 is CASSRPPEGYTF. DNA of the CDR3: TGCGCCAGCAGCCGTCCCCCAGAAGGCTACACCTTC. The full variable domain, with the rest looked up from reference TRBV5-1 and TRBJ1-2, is KAGVTQTPRYLIKTRGQQVTLSCSPISGHRSVSWYQQTPGQGLQFLFEYFSETQRNKGNFPGRFSGRQFSNSRSEMNVSTLELGDSALYLCASSRPPEGYTFGSGTRLTVV.

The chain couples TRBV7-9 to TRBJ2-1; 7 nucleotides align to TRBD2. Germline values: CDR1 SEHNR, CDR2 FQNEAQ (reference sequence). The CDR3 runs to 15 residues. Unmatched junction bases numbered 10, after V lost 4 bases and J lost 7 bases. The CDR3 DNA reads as TGTGCCAGCAGCTCTAGACTAGCTCCAGAAAATGAGCAGTTCTTC. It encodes CASSSRLAPENEQFF.

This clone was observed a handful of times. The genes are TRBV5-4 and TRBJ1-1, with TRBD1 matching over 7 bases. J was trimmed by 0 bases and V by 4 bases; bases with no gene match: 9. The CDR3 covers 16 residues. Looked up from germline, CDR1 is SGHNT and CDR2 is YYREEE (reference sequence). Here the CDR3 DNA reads TGTGCCAGCAGCCCTGGGGGACAGCGGTTGAACACTGAAGCTTTCTTT. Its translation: CASSPGGQRLNTEAFF.

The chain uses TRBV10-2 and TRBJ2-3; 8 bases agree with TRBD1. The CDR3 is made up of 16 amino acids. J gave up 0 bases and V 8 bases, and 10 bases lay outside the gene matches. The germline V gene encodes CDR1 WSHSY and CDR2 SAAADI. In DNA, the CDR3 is TGCGCCAGCGCGGAATCAGGGGGCCCTAGCACAGATACGCAGTATTTT. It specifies CASAESGGPSTDTQYF.